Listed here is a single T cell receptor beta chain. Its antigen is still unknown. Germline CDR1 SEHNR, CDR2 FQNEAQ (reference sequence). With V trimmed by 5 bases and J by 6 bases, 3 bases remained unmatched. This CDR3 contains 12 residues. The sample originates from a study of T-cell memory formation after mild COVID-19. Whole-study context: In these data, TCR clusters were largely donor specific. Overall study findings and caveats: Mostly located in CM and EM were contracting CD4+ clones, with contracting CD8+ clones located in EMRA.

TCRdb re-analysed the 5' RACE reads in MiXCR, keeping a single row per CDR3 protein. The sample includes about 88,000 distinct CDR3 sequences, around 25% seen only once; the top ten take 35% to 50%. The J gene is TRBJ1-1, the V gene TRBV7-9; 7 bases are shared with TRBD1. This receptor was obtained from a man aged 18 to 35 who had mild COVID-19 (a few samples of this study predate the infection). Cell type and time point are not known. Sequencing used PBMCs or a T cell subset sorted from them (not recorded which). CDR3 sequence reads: CASSQTGAEAFF. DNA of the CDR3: TGTGCCAGCAGCCAAACAGGGGCTGAAGCTTTCTTT.